This T cell receptor beta chain is drawn from a study of Graves' ophthalmopathy and Graves' hyperthyroidism. Study information: Investigators collected peripheral blood at initial diagnosis, before any treatment was given.

The authors amplified TCR beta CDR3 regions, and they did so from RNA transcripts for repertoire sequencing. HTBI-primed RT-PCR formed the first round, and a multiplex PCR formed the second. MiXCR was run by TCRdb on the multiplex PCR reads, yielding one entry per CDR3 protein. The sample carries just over 600,000 distinct CDR3 sequences, 22% recorded once. Per the germline V gene, CDR1 is LNHDA and CDR2 is SQIVND (reference sequence). The CDR3 is 15 amino acids. The V gene lost 3 bases and the J gene lost 8 bases, with 17 bases spanning the gap. This clonotype was recorded at least ten times. The chain carries TRBV19 and TRBJ1-5; a possible D gene is TRBD1 (6 bases). The source of this sequence is a young woman with stable Graves' hyperthyroidism. Some clones in this sample may be carry-over from other donors' samples. The sequencing input was peripheral blood. CDR3: CASSMIAGEIKPQHF. CDR3 nucleotides: TGTGCCAGTAGTATGATCGCAGGGGAAATTAAGCCCCAGCATTTT.